This T cell receptor beta chain appears in the sequencing data of a study of T-cell memory formation after mild COVID-19. Per germline, CDR1 MNHEY and CDR2 SVGEGT. The ends lost 6 bases at V and 1 base at J; junction bases unmatched: 8. The CDR3 is made up of 17 amino acids. TCRdb recomputed calls from the 5' RACE reads with MiXCR, one row per CDR3 protein. The sample carries tens of thousands of distinct CDR3 sequences, about 13% recorded once. This clonotype was detected only a few times. The TCR comes from an adult woman who had mild COVID-19 (a few samples of this study predate the infection). Cell type and time point are not known. The sample comprised PBMCs or a T cell subset sorted from them (not recorded which). This sequence joins TRBV6-2 or TRBV6-3 and TRBJ2-3, with TRBD2 matching over 12 bases. The DNA for the CDR3 is TGTGCCAGCAGACAAAGACTAGCGGGAGTGGGCACAGATACGCAGTATTTT. Translating gives CASRQRLAGVGTDTQYF.